The entry below describes one T cell receptor (beta chain). Its recognized antigen is unknown. No qualities accompany the bases; no much larger clone lies one base away. The sample comes from a study of blood T cell repertoires in COVID-19 (dated by TCRdb to 2018 to 2021). Turning to the overall study: Samples from collaborators originated in the United States, Italy and Spain and spanned both the acute and convalescent phases of COVID-19. The prospective study material was composed of cDNA or gDNA derived from T cells, B-cell-depleted T cells, or PBMCs. HLA class I and class II types, where available, came from metadata supplied by the sample provider rather than from assay-based typing. Subjects who had been exposed to COVID-19, were actively infected with it, or had recovered from it provided the deeply sampled blood TCRbeta repertoires that made up the dataset. The samples were drawn from two sources: the first 160 participants of the ongoing ImmuneRACE study, and fewer than 1,500 subjects contributed by 6 global collaborators. The repertoires were released in a freely available public database meant as a resource for research on the immune response to SARS-CoV-2. A de-identified subject ID, COVID-19 status, age in years and sex were almost always included in the sample metadata. What the study reported, not specific to this receptor: The amount of clinical and demographic metadata varied by source and participant and was provided uncurated.

Its CDR3 holds 15 amino acids, cysteine through phenylalanine. The sequence is cut down to CDR3 DNA, 45 bases in frame from base 1. For CDR1 and CDR2, the germline V gene lists SGHRS and YFSETQ. V was cut back by 1 base and J by 3 bases, leaving a gap of 12 bases between them. Whole blood was collected in K2EDTA tubes by collaborating institutions according to the institutions' own protocols. For TCRbeta analysis, collaborator samples were shipped as frozen whole blood, as isolated PBMCs, or as DNA extracted from either sample type. TCRbeta CDR3 regions were amplified from genomic DNA by means of the immunoSEQ Assay, a bias-controlled multiplex PCR. The source study handled its data this way. The number of nucleated cells in each sample was estimated by amplification of reference gene primers within the assay. To quantify the absolute abundance of each unique TCRbeta CDR3 rearrangement, sequence reads were collapsed and filtered. Productive Simpson clonality was computed per sample as the square root of Simpson's diversity index over productive rearrangements. TCRdb obtained this table from immuneACCESS and retained in-frame rearrangements with V and J assigned. These tables miss some clones; where compared with another copy, unresolved V genes account for less than half of the shortfall, and the remainder is unexplained. V, J and clone size are taken as reported in that table, and D and trimming were inferred from the DNA itself. The sample table lists under 70,000 clones, around four fifths of them with a count of one. Approximately 13% of the sample is held by the ten biggest clonotypes.

The clonotype was recovered from a woman in her sixties or seventies with acute or convalescent COVID-19. The chain joins TRBV5-1 to TRBJ2-3; the D gene cannot be named for sure. Material for sequencing was peripheral blood. The sequenced DNA: TGCGCCAGCAGCTTGCCCACCCCACAGACAGATACGCAGTATTTT. Protein translation: CASSLPTPQTDTQYF.